The 26 T cell receptor beta chains presented below share a single source sample, sequenced in a study of shared clonotypes between healthy human individuals. Data came from immunoSEQ multiplex PCR; TCRdb stores just in-frame clones and leaves some out. The profile covers around 1.1 million clones, with approximately 80% appearing a single time and roughly 0.83% taken by the ten largest. The sample consisted of memory CD4+ T cells from PBMCs. Subset in this sample: CD45RA-negative fraction. All receptors come from a man aged 18 to 35 in good health. Some clones in this sample may be carry-over from other donors' samples.

The rearrangement uses TRBV18 and TRBJ2-2; D unresolved. This CDR3 comprises 16 residues. The germline V and J ends were trimmed by 2 bases and 5 bases, with 15 bases remaining between them. CDR1 is KGHSH, CDR2 LQKENI, per germline. CDR3 residues: CASSPAMTPPTGELFF. CDR3 DNA: TGTGCCAGCTCACCAGCAATGACTCCTCCGACCGGGGAGCTGTTTTTT.

As for this clone: A much larger clone lies a single base off, so this may be a read error. The chain combines TRBV16 with TRBJ1-1; D is uncertain. Germline CDR1 and CDR2: KGHSY and FQNENV. The CDR3 has 13 residues. Deletions cut 0 bases from V and 1 base from J, with 3 bases between. CDR3 in amino acids: CASSQSGNTEAFF. CDR3 DNA sequence: TGTGCCAGCAGCCAATCGGGGAACACTGAAGCTTTCTTT.

The CDR3, as DNA: TGTGCCAGCAGCCCCGGGGCGGCGCGCACTGAAGCTTTCTTT. Translation: CASSPGAARTEAFF. The rearrangement links TRBV7-2 to TRBJ1-1; maybe TRBD1 (5 bases). From germline, CDR1 is SGHTA and CDR2 FQGNSA. The CDR3 sequence is 14 residues long. The V end lost 5 bases, the J end lost 4 bases, and 14 bases lay between the germline ends.

The chain is built from TRBV5-6 and TRBJ2-7; D unclear. V was cut by 1 base and J by 5 bases, with 13 bases left in between. The germline V gene has CDR1 SGHDT and CDR2 YYEEEE. The CDR3 runs 14 residues. CDR3 in DNA: TGTGCCAGCAGCTTGTTTAGTACTCTGCACGAGCAGTACTTC. It is translated as CASSLFSTLHEQYF.

V usage is TRBV6-6 and J usage is TRBJ2-5, with unresolved D. V was clipped by 7 bases and J by 5 bases, with 8 bases between them. The CDR3 is 11 amino acids. Germline-derived CDR1 and CDR2 are MNHNY and SVGAGI (reference sequence). CDR3: CASMLGETQYF. In nucleotides, the CDR3 is TGTGCCAGCATGTTGGGGGAGACCCAGTACTTC.

V is TRBV5-1 and J is TRBJ2-7; 7 bases are a match to TRBD1. The CDR3 is 16 amino acids. Unmatched junction bases numbered 10, after V lost 0 bases and J lost 4 bases. CDR1 is SGHRS, CDR2 YFSETQ, per germline. The CDR3 nucleotides are TGCGCCAGCAGCTTGGCCTCGGCAGGGGGTAATTACGAGCAGTACTTC. Its translation is CASSLASAGGNYEQYF.

V usage is TRBV18 and J usage is TRBJ2-5; 11 bases agree with TRBD1. The CDR3 runs to 15 residues. Germline V gives CDR1 KGHSH, CDR2 LQKENI. The V gene end was trimmed by 0 bases and the J gene end by 3 bases; junction bases not matched to a gene: 0. The DNA for the CDR3 is TGTGCCAGCTCACCACCGGGACAGGGGGAAGAGACCCAGTACTTC. This encodes CASSPPGQGEETQYF.

The rearrangement joins TRBV27 to TRBJ1-5, with TRBD1 identical over 8 bases. V was pared by 4 bases and J by 6 bases, with 20 bases of the junction left unmatched. This CDR3 is built from 19 residues. Per germline, CDR1 MNHEY and CDR2 SMNVEV (reference sequence). CDR3: CASSSTSNLDRVGRQPQHF. The CDR3 bases are TGTGCCAGCAGTTCTACTTCGAACCTGGACAGGGTCGGACGTCAGCCCCAGCATTTT.

The chain recombines TRBV6-1 with TRBJ1-1; D not certain. The germline CDR1 and CDR2 sequences are MNHNS and SASEGT. The ends were cut back, 4 bases at V and 9 bases at J, with 18 bases in the middle. The CDR3 is 14 amino acids. CDR3 residues: CASSAPGEGEQAFF. The CDR3 DNA reads TGTGCCAGCAGTGCCCCCGGGGAGGGTGAACAAGCTTTCTTT.

This clone was seen more than once but under ten times. Different DNA sequences within this sample yield the same CDR3. This chain uses TRBV6-1 with TRBJ2-5, with 11 bases matching TRBD2. Germline CDR1 reads MNHNS; CDR2 reads SASEGT. The CDR3 extends over 15 amino acids. V was clipped by 8 bases and J by 1 base; unmatched bases: 6. The CDR3 spells CASPPGLAVQETQYF. The CDR3 DNA is TGTGCCAGCCCCCCGGGACTAGCGGTCCAAGAGACCCAGTACTTC.

Turning to this clone: This may be a read error, as it is one base from a much larger clone. The V gene is TRBV6-6, the J gene TRBJ1-1; no definite D call. CDR1 and CDR2 from the germline V gene are MNHNY and SVGAGI (reference sequence). Trimming stripped 6 bases from V and 0 bases from J, with 5 bases between. The CDR3 has 12 amino acids. This CDR3 is CASSRMNTEAFF. As DNA, the CDR3 is TGTGCCAGCAGCCGAATGAACACTGAAGCTTTCTTT.

V and J are TRBV15 and TRBJ2-2, with a tentative D call TRBD2 (5 bases). Germline CDR1 is LNHNV and CDR2 is YYDKDF (reference sequence). V lost 3 bases and J 3 bases, leaving 11 bases between the germline ends. This CDR3 has 15 residues. The CDR3 bases are TGTGCCACCAGCAGGGGAGTTAAGGACACCGGGGAGCTGTTTTTT. Translating gives CATSRGVKDTGELFF.

This chain links TRBV30 with TRBJ1-3, with TRBD1 as a possible D gene (5 bases). Germline V CDR1 and CDR2: GTSNPN, SVGIG (reference sequence). The V end was cut by 4 bases, the J end by 1 base, with 11 bases between. This CDR3 has 14 residues. CDR3 in amino acids: CAWKWGPSGNTIYF. The CDR3, as DNA: TGTGCCTGGAAGTGGGGCCCGTCTGGAAACACCATATATTTT.

The chain recombines TRBV2 with TRBJ2-4; 8 positions match TRBD2. The CDR3 sequence is 13 residues long. V trimming: 8 bases; J trimming: 6 bases; junction bases outside the gene matches: 6. Germline CDR1 SNHLY, CDR2 FYNNEI. The CDR3 region has the DNA TGTGCCAGCCAAGCGGGGGAAGGAAACATTCAGTACTTC. This encodes CASQAGEGNIQYF.

This chain links TRBV28 with TRBJ1-2, with TRBD1 matching 10 bases. Trimming removed 5 bases from V and 4 bases from J; junction bases left unmatched: 7. This CDR3 has 15 amino acids. CDR1 and CDR2 (germline): MDHEN, SYDVKM. CDR3 amino acids: CASSPRTGGGYGYTF. CDR3 nucleotide sequence: TGTGCCAGCAGTCCTCGGACAGGGGGAGGCTATGGCTACACCTTC.

This rearrangement joins TRBV7-2 to TRBJ2-4, with TRBD1 as a possible D gene (6 bases). V lost 1 base to trimming and J lost 3 bases, with 13 bases between them. This CDR3 has 16 amino acids. Germline CDR1 reads SGHTA; CDR2 reads FQGNSA. The CDR3 sequence is CASSLVGGSIKNIQYF. The CDR3 DNA reads TGTGCCAGCAGCTTAGTTGGGGGCAGTATCAAAAACATTCAGTACTTC.

The V and J genes are TRBV11-2 and TRBJ1-3; 7 bases agree with TRBD1. CDR1 SGHAT and CDR2 FQNNGV come from the germline V gene. CDR3 size: 14 residues. Losses at the gene ends were 7 bases for V and 3 bases for J; bases not matched to a gene: 6. Here the CDR3 DNA reads TGTGCCAGCACCCGGGCAGGGGGTGGAAACACCATATATTTT. Its translation is CASTRAGGGNTIYF.

The chain has TRBV7-8 and TRBJ2-5; 7 bases are shared with TRBD2. The CDR3 runs to 17 residues. The germline V gene encodes CDR1 SGHVS and CDR2 FQNEAQ. After removal of 2 bases from V and 2 bases from J, the junction contained 11 bases not matched to a gene. For the CDR3, the DNA is TGTGCCAGCAGCTTAAGGAGCGGGGCGGGGACTCAAGAGACCCAGTACTTC. Protein: CASSLRSGAGTQETQYF.

This chain links TRBV28 with TRBJ2-1; 10 bases align to TRBD1. The CDR3 consists of 13 residues. Trimming removed 8 bases from V and 6 bases from J; junction bases left unmatched: 4. Germline V CDR1 and CDR2: MDHEN, SYDVKM. The chain's CDR3 is CASRQGAINEQFF. The CDR3 DNA reads TGTGCCAGCCGACAGGGGGCGATCAATGAGCAGTTCTTC.

This clone was seen only a few times. Other DNA sequences in the same sample also yield this CDR3. The rearrangement links TRBV30 to TRBJ2-5; TRBD2 agrees at 10 bases. The CDR3 loop spans 16 amino acids. V trimming: 0 bases; J trimming: 4 bases; junction bases outside the gene matches: 8. Germline lookup yields CDR1 GTSNPN and CDR2 SVGIG (reference sequence). The CDR3 DNA reads as TGTGCCTGGAGTGTAGGGCTAGCGGGAGCGAGAGAGACCCAGTACTTC. Residues: CAWSVGLAGARETQYF.

This chain connects TRBV6-1 to TRBJ1-3; D is unresolved. Per germline, CDR1 MNHNS and CDR2 SASEGT. This CDR3 spans 14 amino acids. V gave up 8 bases and J gave up 0 bases, with 11 bases separating them. CDR3 nucleotides: TGTGCCAGCCCTAGCGAATCCTCTGGAAACACCATATATTTT. Residues: CASPSESSGNTIYF.

V gene TRBV28 combines with J gene TRBJ1-5, with a weak D call TRBD1 (5 bases). The germline CDR1 and CDR2 sequences are MDHEN and SYDVKM. This CDR3 contains 15 residues. V shed 5 bases and J shed 0 bases, with 11 bases lying between them. CDR3 region: CASSPGRDSNQPQHF. DNA for the CDR3: TGTGCCAGCAGTCCCGGCAGGGATAGCAATCAGCCCCAGCATTTT. The full variable domain, its missing parts supplied by reference TRBV28 and TRBJ1-5, is DVKVTQSSRYLVKRTGEKVFLECVQDMDHENMFWYRQDPGLGLRLIYFSYDVKMKEKGDIPEGYSVSREKKERFSLILESASTNQTSMYLCASSPGRDSNQPQHFGDGTRLSIL.

The chain combines TRBV11-3 with TRBJ2-2, with D hard to call. The CDR3 consists of 15 residues. Germline CDR1 SGHNT, CDR2 YENEEA. Trimming shortened V by 0 bases and J by 1 base, and 6 bases separated the two germline ends. The CDR3, as DNA: TGTGCCAGCAGCTTAGACGGTTTGAACACCGGGGAGCTGTTTTTT. It encodes CASSLDGLNTGELFF.

This clone occurred once. The CDR3 DNA follows: TGTGCCAGCTCCCCTCCGGGATCGGGGGGCGCCTACGAGCAGTACTTC. As protein: CASSPPGSGGAYEQYF. This sequence joins TRBV18 and TRBJ2-7, with a weak D call TRBD2 (7 bases). Germline V lookup: CDR1 KGHSH, CDR2 LQKENI. V shed 6 bases and J shed 2 bases, with 20 bases lying between them. The length of the CDR3 is 16 residues. Full variable domain (missing parts from reference TRBV18 and TRBJ2-7): NAGVMQNPRHLVRRRGQEARLRCSPMKGHSHVYWYRQLPEEGLKFMVYLQKENIIDESGMPKERFSAEFPKEGPSILRIQQVVRGDSAAYFCASSPPGSGGAYEQYFGPGTRLTVT.

V is TRBV5-1 and J is TRBJ2-5; either TRBD1 or TRBD2 may fit D (5 bases each). Trimming took off 5 bases at V and 3 bases at J, with 11 bases between the two ends. This CDR3 is built from 13 residues. Germline CDR1 reads SGHRS; CDR2 reads YFSETQ. DNA of the CDR3: TGCGCCAGCAGATTAGGGGACGAAGAGACCCAGTACTTC. Protein sequence: CASRLGDEETQYF.

The rearrangement joins TRBV6-5 to TRBJ2-2; D gene unclear. This CDR3 is built from 16 residues. V dropped 2 bases and J dropped 4 bases, with 14 bases sitting between them. CDR1 and CDR2 (germline): MNHEY, SVGAGI. The CDR3 coding sequence is TGTGCCAGCAGTTACCGGGCCCTTACCCTCACCGGGGAGCTGTTTTTT. This sequence encodes CASSYRALTLTGELFF.